This T cell receptor (beta chain) was profiled in a study of radiation and T cells in renal cell carcinoma. The time point is: blood 4 weeks post-SBRT, at nephrectomy. Indicated treatment: 15 Gy SBRT to primary tumor, nephrectomy 4 weeks later. The patient's renal cell carcinoma had clear cell pathology. V gave up 8 bases and J gave up 1 base, with 13 bases separating them. CDR1 is MNHEY, CDR2 SVGAGI, per germline. This CDR3 has 14 amino acids. TCRdb's copy holds only in-frame clones and misses some; the assay was immunoSEQ multiplex PCR. The top ten hold under 8.5% of the sample, which has around 100,000 clones, about 79% seen once.

The sequence came from a man aged 60 to 69 with renal cell carcinoma. Sequenced here: blood, sampled from a patient whose treatment included radiotherapy and nephrectomy. This chain connects TRBV6-5 to TRBJ2-3; D may be TRBD2 (6 bases). Written as DNA, the CDR3 is TGTGCCAGCGGAACGGAGGGCGGCACAGATACGCAGTATTTT. It codes for CASGTEGGTDTQYF.